This T cell receptor beta chain was sequenced during a study of T cells in Graves' hyperthyroidism and ophthalmopathy. CDR3 length equals 16 residues. Germline V gives CDR1 DFQATT, CDR2 SNEGSKA (reference sequence). V shed 5 bases and J 10 bases; nucleotides not matched to a gene: 18. From RNA transcripts, TCR beta CDR3 regions were amplified. With the HTBI primer set, the TCR CDR3 went through a first round of RT-PCR. TCRdb passed the multiplex PCR reads through MiXCR, listing each CDR3 protein once. The sample contains around 500,000 distinct CDR3 sequences, roughly 16% of which appear only once. In this sample, this clonotype turned up a few times.

The TCR sequence derives from a woman aged 30 to 39 with Graves' ophthalmopathy. Sequencing input: blood. The V gene is TRBV20-1, the J gene TRBJ2-1; 9 bases agree with TRBD2. CDR3 loop: CSASQTRASGAGEQFF. CDR3 in DNA: TGCAGTGCTTCCCAGACTAGGGCTAGCGGGGCGGGGGAGCAGTTCTTC.